This T cell receptor (beta chain) stems from a study of blood T cell repertoires in COVID-19. Whole-study context: Acute-phase and convalescent COVID-19 samples originated in the United States, Italy and Spain.

CDR3 length: 13 residues. Germline lookup yields CDR1 LGHDT and CDR2 YNNKEL (reference sequence). Between the trimmed V and J ends, which lost 0 bases and 9 bases, there was a span of 12 bases. Sequenced by immunoSEQ multiplex PCR; TCRdb stores in-frame clones only, minus some. This sample has fewer than 600,000 clones; roughly 90% occur once, and the top ten carry 1.8%. Participants were aged roughly 18 to 89 years from approximately 23 US areas. Among Cohort 3 donors, those recovered had two negative PCRs, clearance, or symptom resolution. The sequence derives from a woman in her 40s who had recovered from COVID-19. The chain couples TRBV3-1 (or the pseudogene TRBV3-2) to TRBJ2-7, with TRBD2 as a possible D gene (6 bases). The material sequenced was PBMCs or T cells enriched from blood (not recorded which). For the CDR3, the DNA is TGTGCCAGCAGCCAAGATCGTGCGGGAAGGCAGTACTTC. It yields the protein CASSQDRAGRQYF.